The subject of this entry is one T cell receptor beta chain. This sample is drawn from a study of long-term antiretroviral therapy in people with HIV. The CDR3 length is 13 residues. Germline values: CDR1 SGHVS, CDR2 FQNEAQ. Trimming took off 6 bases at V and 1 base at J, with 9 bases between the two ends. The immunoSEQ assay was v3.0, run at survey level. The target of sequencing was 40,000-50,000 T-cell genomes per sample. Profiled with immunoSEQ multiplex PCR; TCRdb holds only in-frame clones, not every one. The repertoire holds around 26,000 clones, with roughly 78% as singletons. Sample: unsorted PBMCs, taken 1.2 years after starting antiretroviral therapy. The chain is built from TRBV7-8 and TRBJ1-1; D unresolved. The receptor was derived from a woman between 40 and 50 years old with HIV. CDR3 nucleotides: TGTGCCAGCAGGAATCAGCAGAACACTGAAGCTTTCTTT. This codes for CASRNQQNTEAFF.